This entry lists 31 T cell receptor beta chains sequenced from one sample in a study of Graves' ophthalmopathy and Graves' hyperthyroidism. Using RNA transcripts, the TCR beta CDR3 regions were amplified. First-round RT-PCR used HTBI primers; second-round multiplex PCR followed. TCRdb re-analysed the multiplex PCR reads in MiXCR, keeping a single row per CDR3 protein. Found here are 660,000 or so distinct CDR3 sequences, over 40% of them singletons; the top ten hold around 3.3%. Sequencing used peripheral blood. The receptors shown here come from an adult man with Graves' ophthalmopathy.

This sequence joins TRBV19 and TRBJ1-2; TRBD1 might be the D (6 bases). CDR1 is LNHDA, CDR2 SQIVND, per germline (reference sequence). V was shortened by 8 bases and J by 1 base, with 14 bases between the two germline ends. This CDR3 is built from 14 residues. The CDR3 spells CASRGGSLNYGYTF. In nucleotides, the CDR3 is TGTGCCAGTCGGGGGGGCTCACTTAACTATGGCTACACCTTC.

Details on this clonotype: At one end, the junction sequence differs from germline, possibly due to a read error. V usage is TRBV10-3 and J usage is TRBJ1-3; tentatively, D is TRBD1 (5 bases). The CDR3 has 14 amino acids. Germline CDR1 is ENHRY and CDR2 is SYGVKD. CDR3 region: CASSGTVTGNTIYF. The CDR3 region has the DNA TGTGCCAGCAGTGGGACGGTCACTGGAAACACCATATATTTT.

The chain combines TRBV6-6 with TRBJ1-4; tentatively, D is TRBD1 (5 bases). The CDR3 spans 15 residues. In germline, CDR1 is MNHNY, CDR2 SVGAGI (reference sequence). V dropped 10 bases and J dropped 7 bases, with 22 bases sitting between them. The CDR3 sequence is CATSLLGGRSEKLFF. The CDR3 DNA reads TGTGCCACCTCCCTGTTGGGGGGTAGGAGTGAAAAACTGTTTTTT.

A few counts support this clonotype. The chain uses TRBV7-9 and TRBJ1-1, with 10 nucleotides matching TRBD1. Looked up from germline, CDR1 is SEHNR and CDR2 is FQNEAQ (reference sequence). This CDR3 spans 14 amino acids. CDR3 amino acids: CARVKGTGDTEAFF. Written as DNA, the CDR3 is TGTGCTAGAGTCAAGGGGACAGGGGACACTGAAGCTTTCTTT.

The table lists this clonotype with a count of one. Since a much larger clone is just one base distant, this may be a read error. Since the CDR3 does not end with the conserved phenylalanine or tryptophan, this likely comes from a read error. The chain joins TRBV6-5 to TRBJ1-1; D perhaps matches TRBD1 (6 bases). Germline V gives CDR1 MNHEY, CDR2 SVGAGI. This CDR3 comprises 13 residues. Trimming took 6 bases from V and 5 from J, leaving 13 bases between them. The CDR3: CASSETGSTEAFL. Written as DNA, the CDR3 is TGTGCCAGCAGCGAAACAGGGTCGACTGAAGCTTTCCTT.

The sample holds a few counts of this clonotype. This chain links TRBV27 with TRBJ2-7; possible D gene TRBD2, 5 bases. Trimming shortened V by 8 bases and J by 6 bases, and 17 bases separated the two germline ends. This CDR3 is 13 amino acids long. Looked up from germline, CDR1 is MNHEY and CDR2 is SMNVEV (reference sequence). The CDR3: CASGVFNRGEQYF. The CDR3 DNA follows: TGTGCCAGCGGCGTGTTCAACCGGGGCGAGCAGTACTTC.

The rearrangement links TRBV2 to TRBJ2-1; a weak D match, TRBD2 (6 bases). Germline V gene data show CDR1 as SNHLY and CDR2 as FYNNEI. V lost 5 bases, J lost 5 bases, and 13 bases lay in between. This CDR3 region has 14 residues. In DNA, the CDR3 is TGTGCCAGCAGTCCTCCCGGGACTGACAATGAGCAGTTCTTC. Translated, it gives CASSPPGTDNEQFF.

This clonotype appeared a few times. This sequence joins TRBV7-3 and TRBJ2-5; 13 positions agree with TRBD2. The CDR3 covers 19 residues. Germline lookup yields CDR1 SGHTA and CDR2 FQGTGA. Trimming took 0 bases from V and 1 from J; bases not matched to a gene: 8. This CDR3 reads CASSLTGRLAGGLQETQYF. CDR3 in DNA: TGTGCCAGCAGCTTAACGGGAAGACTAGCGGGGGGCCTCCAAGAGACCCAGTACTTC.

V and J are TRBV12-3 or TRBV12-4 and TRBJ1-1, with 12 bases lining up with TRBD1. CDR3 length: 18 amino acids. Trimming took 6 bases from V and 1 from J; bases not matched to a gene: 12. CDR3 sequence reads: CASSATRGTGGANTEAFF. In DNA, the CDR3 is TGTGCCAGCAGCGCTACCCGGGGGACAGGGGGCGCGAACACTGAAGCTTTCTTT.

This chain links TRBV7-3 with TRBJ1-5; D is undetermined. This CDR3 is 14 amino acids long. Trimming removed 5 bases from V and 11 bases from J, with 19 bases in between. Germline assignment: CDR1 SGHTA and CDR2 FQGTGA. The CDR3 loop reads CASSRDGLAGTQHF. CDR3 in DNA: TGTGCCAGCAGCCGAGACGGGCTAGCGGGGACCCAGCATTTT.

With respect to this clonotype: One end of the junction fails to match germline, which may point to a read error. The CDR3: CASSRPGQGAPYGYTF. CDR3 in DNA: TGCGCCAGCAGCCGACCGGGACAGGGGGCCCCCTATGGCTACACCTTC. V and J are TRBV7-8 and TRBJ1-2; 12 bases match TRBD1. Germline CDR1 reads SGHVS; CDR2 reads FQNEAQ. This CDR3 comprises 16 residues.

The rearrangement joins TRBV25-1 to TRBJ1-6; unclear D gene. The CDR3 consists of 14 residues. The germline CDR1 and CDR2 sequences are MGHDK and SYGVNS. The V end lost 1 base, the J end lost 10 bases, and 11 bases lay between the germline ends. CDR3 coding DNA: TGTGCCAGCAGTGAATTCTCGACACTCTCACCCCTCCACTTT. This translates into CASSEFSTLSPLHF.

This clonotype was observed many times. This chain uses TRBV11-3 with TRBJ1-5; no reliable D call. Trimming stripped 1 base from V and 9 bases from J, with 7 bases between. The V gene's germline CDR1 is SGHNT and CDR2 YENEEA. The CDR3 length is 12 residues. CDR3 sequence: CASSLGRGPQHF. CDR3 sequence (DNA): TGTGCCAGCAGCTTAGGTCGTGGGCCCCAGCATTTT.

The chain is built from TRBV7-9 and TRBJ2-5, with D uncertain. Looked up from germline, CDR1 is SEHNR and CDR2 is FQNEAQ (reference sequence). Trimming pared 4 bases from V and 0 bases from J, leaving 18 bases between. The CDR3 has 17 amino acids. CDR3 in amino acids: CASSSPFPPEDQETQYF. DNA of the CDR3: TGTGCCAGCAGCTCGCCCTTTCCGCCTGAAGACCAAGAGACCCAGTACTTC.

This clonotype was observed at least ten times. CDR3 in amino acids: CASSYYEQYF. DNA of the CDR3: TGTGCCAGCAGTTACTACGAGCAGTACTTC. V gene TRBV25-1 combines with J gene TRBJ2-7; D is unclear. CDR3 size: 10 residues. Germline V gene sequence: CDR1 MGHDK, CDR2 SYGVNS. V dropped 5 bases and J dropped 3 bases, with 2 bases sitting between them.

This clonotype was seen repeatedly, ten times or more. This chain connects TRBV10-3 to TRBJ2-1; D is possibly TRBD1 or TRBD2 (6 bases each). Per germline, CDR1 ENHRY and CDR2 SYGVKD. With 0 bases removed from V and 0 bases from J, the gap between germline ends came to 12 bases. The CDR3 is 17 amino acids. The CDR3 reads CAISESGGQLSYNEQFF. The CDR3 coding sequence is TGTGCCATCAGTGAGTCGGGGGGACAACTCTCCTACAATGAGCAGTTCTTC.

A single count supports this clonotype. The J gene is TRBJ1-1, the V gene TRBV7-8; 9 nucleotides agree with TRBD1. Losses at the gene ends were 3 bases for V and 3 bases for J; bases not matched to a gene: 14. This CDR3 contains 18 residues. Germline V CDR1 and CDR2: SGHVS, FQNEAQ. The CDR3 DNA reads as TGTGCCAGCAGCTTGCGCCCCTGGAGGGACAGGGCCTACACTGAAGCTTTCTTT. Translated: CASSLRPWRDRAYTEAFF.

This clonotype was recorded at least ten times. The gene calls are TRBV2 and TRBJ1-2, with 9 bases that match TRBD1. V was clipped by 5 bases and J by 0 bases; unmatched bases: 10. The CDR3 has 17 residues. Looked up from germline, CDR1 is SNHLY and CDR2 is FYNNEI. DNA for the CDR3: TGTGCCAGCAGTCCCAGGGCGGACAGGGGTCCTAACTATGGCTACACCTTC. Protein: CASSPRADRGPNYGYTF.

The CDR3 bases are TGTGCCATCAGTGATGGGGGTAACTATGGCTACACCTTC. Translating it yields CAISDGGNYGYTF. The chain couples TRBV10-3 to TRBJ1-2, with D possibly TRBD1 on 5 matching bases. Germline V gives CDR1 ENHRY, CDR2 SYGVKD. V dropped 3 bases and J dropped 1 base, with 6 bases sitting between them. The CDR3 extends over 13 amino acids.

The chain is built from TRBV10-3 and TRBJ2-5; the D gene is possibly TRBD2 (6 bases). With 3 bases removed from V and 4 bases from J, the gap between germline ends came to 12 bases. The CDR3 sequence is 14 residues long. Germline V gene data show CDR1 as ENHRY and CDR2 as SYGVKD. The DNA of the CDR3 is TGTGCCATCAGTGATCAGGGAGGCTCAGAGACCCAGTACTTC. Translating gives CAISDQGGSETQYF.

This rearrangement joins TRBV12-3 or TRBV12-4 to TRBJ2-7; a weak D match, TRBD1 (5 bases). This CDR3 comprises 14 residues. This CDR3 is CASGSTLTGQRQYF. DNA of the CDR3: TGTGCTAGTGGCTCAACCCTCACCGGACAACGGCAGTACTTC.

This clonotype was picked up a small number of times. This chain links TRBV4-3 with TRBJ2-7; D may be TRBD1 (5 bases). The CDR3 sequence is 14 residues long. The V end lost 0 bases, the J end lost 3 bases, and 9 bases lay between the germline ends. The V gene's germline CDR1 is LGHNA and CDR2 YSLEER. The CDR3 sequence is CASSQDDRLYEQYF. The DNA for the CDR3 is TGCGCCAGCAGCCAAGATGACAGACTCTACGAGCAGTACTTC.

This clonotype was seen repeatedly, ten times or more. The CDR3 loop is CASAQGQETQYF. CDR3 DNA: TGTGCTAGTGCCCAGGGGCAAGAGACCCAGTACTTC. The J gene is TRBJ2-5, the V gene TRBV12-5, with D perhaps matching TRBD1 (6 bases). Germline V lookup: CDR1 LGHNT, CDR2 FRNRAP. V gave up 7 bases and J gave up 2 bases, with 8 bases separating them. The CDR3 totals 12 residues.

This clonotype came up once. This chain links TRBV7-8 with TRBJ2-2, with 13 bases matching TRBD2. The CDR3 sequence is 21 residues long. J was trimmed by 3 bases and V by 2 bases; bases with no gene match: 15. Germline values: CDR1 SGHVS, CDR2 FQNEAQ. The chain's CDR3 is CASSLTRGTSGMYSHTGELFF. CDR3 coding DNA: TGTGCCAGCAGCTTAACTAGGGGGACTAGCGGGATGTATAGTCACACCGGGGAGCTGTTTTTT. Using reference TRBV7-8 and TRBJ2-2 for the parts outside the CDR3, the full variable domain is GAGVSQSPRYKVAKRGQDVALRCDPISGHVSLFWYQQALGQGPEFLTYFQNEAQLDKSGLPSDRFFAERPEGSVSTLKIQRTQQEDSAVYLCASSLTRGTSGMYSHTGELFFGEGSRLTVL.

The sample holds a few counts of this clonotype. V and J are TRBV9 and TRBJ2-6; D is uncertain. The V end lost 7 bases, the J end lost 0 bases, and 11 bases lay between the germline ends. Per germline, CDR1 SGDLS and CDR2 YYNGEE. This CDR3 spans 15 amino acids. This CDR3 is CASSLPNSGANVLTF. The CDR3 nucleotides read TGTGCCAGCTCACTTCCGAACTCTGGGGCCAACGTCCTGACTTTC.

This clonotype showed up just a few times. The chain is built from TRBV10-3 and TRBJ2-3, with D maybe TRBD1 (6 bases). In germline, CDR1 is ENHRY, CDR2 SYGVKD. CDR3 length: 15 amino acids. Trimming removed 6 bases at V and 0 bases at J, with 13 bases between. This CDR3 is CAISYRESSTDTQYF. CDR3 sequence (DNA): TGTGCCATCAGCTACAGGGAATCTAGCACAGATACGCAGTATTTT.

This clonotype has only a few counts. The V and J genes are TRBV18 and TRBJ2-5; 8 bases agree with TRBD2. There are 16 residues in the CDR3. Germline loops: CDR1 KGHSH, CDR2 LQKENI. Losses at the gene ends were 2 bases for V and 0 bases for J; bases not matched to a gene: 5. CDR3 nucleotides: TGTGCCAGCTCACCAAGCCAGCGGGGGTACCAAGAGACCCAGTACTTC. Protein product: CASSPSQRGYQETQYF.

V and J are TRBV4-1 and TRBJ2-2; D is ambiguous. V was pared by 0 bases and J by 7 bases, with 9 bases between. The CDR3 has 14 residues. Germline CDR1 is MGHRA and CDR2 is YSYEKL. The DNA of the CDR3 is TGCGCCAGCAGCCAAGATGAATGGGTCGGGGAGCTGTTTTTT. Its translation is CASSQDEWVGELFF.

This clonotype appeared many times. The rearrangement joins TRBV29-1 to TRBJ2-7; TRBD1 aligns across 10 bases. V lost 4 bases and J lost 5; bases outside the gene matches: 8. This CDR3 has 14 amino acids. Germline lookup yields CDR1 SQVTM and CDR2 ANQGSEA. CDR3 residues: CSVATRTGGDEQYF. In DNA, the CDR3 is TGCAGCGTTGCTACTCGGACAGGGGGAGACGAGCAGTACTTC.

The table lists this clonotype with a few counts. The chain joins TRBV7-8 to TRBJ2-3; tentative D call: TRBD2 (6 bases). This CDR3 has 15 residues. V lost 4 bases and J 1 base, leaving 12 bases between the germline ends. From germline, CDR1 is SGHVS and CDR2 FQNEAQ. Written as DNA, the CDR3 is TGTGCCAGCAGCTCCCCGGGACTTCGCACAGATACGCAGTATTTT. This sequence encodes CASSSPGLRTDTQYF.

J is TRBJ1-2 and V is TRBV6-6; D might be TRBD1 (6 bases). The V end was cut by 5 bases, the J end by 4 bases, with 20 bases between. The CDR3 extends over 16 amino acids. CDR1 is MNHNY and CDR2 is SVGAGI in the germline V gene (reference sequence). The CDR3 DNA sequence: TGTGCCAGCAGTACGAGGGCCCATACGGGGGCCTATGGCTACACCTTC. Its translation: CASSTRAHTGAYGYTF.